The 23 T cell receptor beta chains listed next were all sequenced from one sample in a study of early T cells in non-severe SARS-CoV-2 infection. TCRdb reanalysed the 5' RACE reads using MiXCR and keeps one entry per CDR3 protein. The repertoire consists of tens of thousands of distinct CDR3 sequences, with 10% to 15% occurring once and the leading ten covering around 4.9%. The specimen sequenced was whole blood. These receptors came from an adult who was a healthcare worker with PCR-confirmed SARS-CoV-2 infection or an uninfected control (not recorded which).

The chain carries TRBV18 and TRBJ1-4, with TRBD1 matching 9 bases. This CDR3 is 14 amino acids long. J gave up 7 bases and V 5 bases, and 5 bases lay outside the gene matches. The germline CDR1 and CDR2 sequences are KGHSH and LQKENI. The CDR3 DNA reads TGTGCCAGCTCATCGGGACAGGGTGCTGAAAAACTGTTTTTT. Translation: CASSSGQGAEKLFF. Based on the CDR3 plus reference TRBV18 and TRBJ1-4, the full variable domain is NAGVMQNPRHLVRRRGQEARLRCSPMKGHSHVYWYRQLPEEGLKFMVYLQKENIIDESGMPKERFSAEFPKEGPSILRIQQVVRGDSAAYFCASSSGQGAEKLFFGSGTQLSVL.

V gene TRBV5-6 combines with J gene TRBJ2-7; D is unresolved. This CDR3 has 15 amino acids. Trimming shortened V by 4 bases and J by 1 base, and 15 bases separated the two germline ends. In germline, CDR1 is SGHDT, CDR2 YYEEEE. In DNA, the CDR3 is TGTGCCAGCAGCCCCACAAGGGTGATATCCTACGAGCAGTACTTC. This encodes CASSPTRVISYEQYF.

This clonotype appeared a few times. The chain joins TRBV3-1 to TRBJ1-5, with 7 bases lining up with TRBD1. The CDR3 extends over 15 amino acids. V was clipped by 1 base and J by 0 bases; unmatched bases: 0. CDR1 and CDR2 from the germline V gene are LGHDT and YNNKEL (reference sequence). CDR3 residues: CASSQGDSSNQPQHF. Here the CDR3 DNA reads TGTGCCAGCAGCCAAGGGGACAGTAGCAATCAGCCCCAGCATTTT.

The rearrangement joins TRBV7-6 to TRBJ2-5; 8 bases align to TRBD1. The CDR3 runs 17 residues. The germline gives CDR1 SGHVS, CDR2 FNYEAQ. V shed 2 bases and J 0 bases; nucleotides not matched to a gene: 8. The CDR3 DNA is TGTGCCAGCAGCTTAACTACAGGGGGAAGGGACCAAGAGACCCAGTACTTC. Its translation: CASSLTTGGRDQETQYF.

This clonotype was observed at least ten times. The rearrangement links TRBV27 to TRBJ2-7; 7 bases are a match to TRBD2. The CDR3 length is 17 residues. V lost 3 bases and J lost 3; bases outside the gene matches: 14. Germline V gene lookup returns CDR1 MNHEY and CDR2 SMNVEV (reference sequence). This CDR3 is CASSFKPAGAGRYEQYF. The CDR3 DNA reads as TGTGCCAGCAGTTTCAAGCCGGCCGGAGCGGGGCGCTACGAGCAGTACTTC.

This clonotype was detected a few times. The rearrangement links TRBV2 to TRBJ2-3; 9 positions agree with TRBD2. V lost 8 bases and J lost 4; bases outside the gene matches: 7. CDR1 and CDR2 from the germline V gene are SNHLY and FYNNEI. CDR3 size: 14 residues. The CDR3 nucleotides read TGTGCCAGCGGCGGGAGGGCCGAGGCAGATACGCAGTATTTT. Translating it yields CASGGRAEADTQYF.

The rearrangement links TRBV11-2 to TRBJ2-2, with 7 bases identical to TRBD1. V was pared by 5 bases and J by 4 bases, with 4 bases of the junction left unmatched. The CDR3 has 14 amino acids. Germline V gives CDR1 SGHAT, CDR2 FQNNGV. The chain's CDR3 is CASSLGQTTGELFF. In DNA, the CDR3 is TGTGCCAGCAGCCTGGGACAGACCACCGGGGAGCTGTTTTTT.

The rearrangement uses TRBV12-3 or TRBV12-4 and TRBJ2-3, with 11 bases identical to TRBD2. V dropped 0 bases and J dropped 1; count of bases not matched to a gene: 12. CDR3 size: 20 residues. Written as DNA, the CDR3 is TGTGCCAGCAGTTTAGCGCTTGGGCTAGCGGGGGGACCAGGCACAGATACGCAGTATTTT. Amino acids: CASSLALGLAGGPGTDTQYF.

In regard to this clonotype: A clone one base away is much larger, so this may be a read error. The chain recombines TRBV6-5 with TRBJ2-1; TRBD2 agrees at 15 bases. There are 16 residues in the CDR3. From germline, CDR1 is MNHEY and CDR2 SVGAGI. The CDR3 DNA reads TGTACCAGCAGTTGGTGGACTAGCGGGGGGGACAATGAGCAGTTCTTC. Its protein is CTSSWWTSGGDNEQFF.

This clonotype occurred many times. This chain uses TRBV4-3 with TRBJ2-3; the match to TRBD2 covers 11 bases. Germline CDR1 LGHNA, CDR2 YSLEER. With 0 bases clipped from V and 3 bases from J, the junction kept 5 bases outside the gene matches. CDR3 size: 17 residues. The CDR3 DNA follows: TGCGCCAGCAGCCAAGATTTTGCTAGCGGGGGGACAGATACGCAGTATTTT. This translates into CASSQDFASGGTDTQYF.

This clonotype was recorded at least ten times. The chain joins TRBV20-1 to TRBJ1-1; 9 nucleotides match TRBD1. CDR1 DFQATT and CDR2 SNEGSKA come from the germline V gene (reference sequence). The CDR3 runs to 13 residues. J gave up 4 bases and V 7 bases, and 7 bases lay outside the gene matches. The CDR3 DNA follows: TGCAGTGTTACAGGGGGCGAAGGCACTGAAGCTTTCTTT. This translates into CSVTGGEGTEAFF.

Many counts were recorded for this clonotype. J is TRBJ2-7 and V is TRBV28; 8 bases agree with TRBD2. Trimming cost V 5 bases and J 6 bases; bases outside gene matches: 12. The CDR3 sequence is 15 residues long. Looked up from germline, CDR1 is MDHEN and CDR2 is SYDVKM. The CDR3 DNA is TGTGCCAGCAGTGACTCGAGCGGGAGTGCCCTCGAGCAGTACTTC. It specifies CASSDSSGSALEQYF.

This clonotype was seen ten or more times. The chain carries TRBV5-4 and TRBJ1-1, with D unclear. CDR1 SGHNT and CDR2 YYREEE come from the germline V gene (reference sequence). The ends were cut back, 3 bases at V and 2 bases at J, with 2 bases in the middle. The CDR3 covers 11 residues. This chain's CDR3 is CASSSNTEAFF. CDR3 DNA sequence: TGTGCCAGCAGCTCCAACACTGAAGCTTTCTTT. The full variable domain, rest sourced from reference TRBV5-4 and TRBJ1-1, is ETGVTQSPTHLIKTRGQQVTLRCSSQSGHNTVSWYQQALGQGPQFIFQYYREEENGRGNFPPRFSGLQFPNYSSELNVNALELDDSALYLCASSSNTEAFFGQGTRLTVV.

In this sample, this clonotype turned up a few times. This chain joins TRBV7-9 and TRBJ1-1; D unclear. V lost 5 bases, J lost 4 bases, and 17 bases lay in between. Germline values: CDR1 SEHNR, CDR2 FQNEAQ (reference sequence). CDR3 length equals 15 residues. The CDR3 region is CASSPSWTEGTEAFF. The DNA of the CDR3 is TGTGCCAGCAGCCCCAGTTGGACGGAGGGCACTGAAGCTTTCTTT.

This clonotype was counted many times. The chain recombines TRBV12-3 or TRBV12-4 with TRBJ2-7; D is unclear. The V end lost 5 bases, the J end lost 0 bases, and 11 bases lay between the germline ends. The CDR3 sequence is 14 residues long. The CDR3: CASSLSHSSYEQYF. The CDR3, as DNA: TGTGCCAGCAGTCTCTCACATTCCTCCTACGAGCAGTACTTC.

This clonotype was seen repeatedly, ten times or more. The chain is built from TRBV11-2 and TRBJ1-2; 9 bases are a match to TRBD1. V trimming: 5 bases; J trimming: 4 bases; junction bases outside the gene matches: 2. The germline CDR1 and CDR2 sequences are SGHAT and FQNNGV. The CDR3 totals 13 residues. CDR3 protein: CASSADRGYGYTF. The CDR3 region has the DNA TGTGCCAGCAGCGCGGACAGGGGCTATGGCTACACCTTC.

This clonotype has more than one count but fewer than ten. V usage is TRBV20-1 and J usage is TRBJ2-2; unclear D gene. Between the trimmed V and J ends, which lost 1 base and 3 bases, there was a span of 6 bases. The CDR3 loop spans 13 amino acids. Germline V lookup: CDR1 DFQATT, CDR2 SNEGSKA (reference sequence). The CDR3 loop is CSARARDTGELFF. For the CDR3, the DNA is TGCAGTGCTAGAGCCCGGGACACCGGGGAGCTGTTTTTT.

This clonotype has more than one count but fewer than ten. V usage is TRBV6-5 and J usage is TRBJ1-1; D unresolved. Trimming cost V 1 base and J 10 bases, with 16 bases left between them. Germline values: CDR1 MNHEY, CDR2 SVGAGI. This CDR3 contains 14 residues. DNA of the CDR3: TGTGCCAGCAGTTACTTGGGCGGCCCTTCGGTAGCTTTCTTT. Its protein is CASSYLGGPSVAFF.

Only a few counts were recorded for this clonotype. The V call is TRBV15, the J call TRBJ2-7; D may be TRBD1 or TRBD2 (5 bases each). CDR3 length: 15 residues. V was trimmed by 0 bases and J by 0 bases, leaving 9 bases between them. From germline, CDR1 is LNHNV and CDR2 YYDKDF (reference sequence). The CDR3 sequence is CATSRDGGTSYEQYF. The DNA of the CDR3 is TGTGCCACCAGCAGAGATGGGGGAACCTCCTACGAGCAGTACTTC.

As to this clonotype: A much larger clone sits a single nucleotide away, making a read error possible. The J gene is TRBJ1-6, the V gene TRBV11-2, with a weak D call TRBD1 (5 bases). Germline values: CDR1 SGHAT, CDR2 FQNNGV. V was shortened by 5 bases and J by 6 bases, with 11 bases between the two germline ends. The CDR3 length is 14 residues. CDR3 DNA: TGTGCCAGCAGCCCGAGGGGCAGTAATTCACCCCTCCACTTT. This encodes CASSPRGSNSPLHF.

The sample holds a few counts of this clonotype. The chain employs TRBV25-1 and TRBJ2-6; perhaps D is TRBD1 or TRBD2 (5 bases each). This CDR3 is built from 13 residues. Germline V lookup: CDR1 MGHDK, CDR2 SYGVNS. The germline V and J ends were trimmed by 10 bases and 0 bases, with 7 bases remaining between them. The CDR3 reads CATGASGANVLTF. CDR3 in DNA: TGTGCCACCGGGGCCTCTGGGGCCAACGTCCTGACTTTC. The variable domain in full, with the rest retrieved from reference TRBV25-1 and TRBJ2-6, is EADIYQTPRYLVIGTGKKITLECSQTMGHDKMYWYQQDPGMELHLIHYSYGVNSTEKGDLSSESTVSRIRTEHFPLTLESARPSHTSQYLCATGASGANVLTFGAGSRLTVL.

This clonotype was recorded many times. The V gene is TRBV18, the J gene TRBJ2-2; D is undetermined. Germline loops: CDR1 KGHSH, CDR2 LQKENI. The ends were cut back, 3 bases at V and 7 bases at J, with 21 bases in the middle. This CDR3 has 17 amino acids. CDR3 protein: CASSPGISSSGNGELFF. CDR3 DNA sequence: TGTGCCAGCTCACCGGGGATTTCAAGTTCAGGCAACGGGGAGCTGTTTTTT.

V and J are TRBV5-1 and TRBJ2-7; 10 bases line up with TRBD2. Germline V lookup: CDR1 SGHRS, CDR2 YFSETQ. This CDR3 comprises 14 residues. V shed 3 bases and J 5 bases; nucleotides not matched to a gene: 5. The chain's CDR3 is CASSSASGSHEQYF. CDR3 sequence (DNA): TGCGCCAGCAGCTCAGCTAGCGGGAGCCACGAGCAGTACTTC.